These T cell receptor beta chains were read from a single sample in a study of OX40 agonist ivuxolimab in advanced cancers. The repertoire was sequenced with immunoSEQ multiplex PCR; TCRdb's copy has only in-frame clones and lacks some. The sample lists over 80,000 clones, more than 85% seen once, with about 0.8% in the top ten. The source was CD4+ or CD8+ T cells sorted from blood, collected in a trial of the OX40 agonist ivuxolimab. The receptors stem from an adult with an advanced solid tumor such as melanoma, head and neck, liver or kidney cancer. Both conserved end residues are part of each CDR3. Each record gives: clone size, J gene, V gene, D gene, CDR3 DNA, CDR3 protein. A D gene is named only where the DNA matches it firmly. Clone size is shown for a subset of rows, as once, few, many or a class of expanded clone.

abundance: .; j_gene: TRBJ1-3; v_gene: TRBV6-1; d_gene: .; CDR3nt: TGTGCCAGCAGTGCTAATTCCGCCGGCTCTGGAAACACCATATATTTT; CDR3aa: CASSANSAGSGNTIYF
abundance: .; j_gene: TRBJ2-2; v_gene: TRBV27; d_gene: .; CDR3nt: TGTGCCAGCAGGTTGACAGCGACCGGGGAGCTGTTTTTT; CDR3aa: CASRLTATGELFF
abundance: .; j_gene: TRBJ1-6; v_gene: TRBV10-1; d_gene: .; CDR3nt: TGCGCCAGCAGTGACGGACGGAAGGGTAATTCACCCCTCCACTTT; CDR3aa: CASSDGRKGNSPLHF
abundance: .; j_gene: TRBJ2-3; v_gene: TRBV5-1; d_gene: .; CDR3nt: TGCGCCAGCAGCTTGGCGGGGTTGGGCGATACGCAGTATTTT; CDR3aa: CASSLAGLGDTQYF
abundance: .; j_gene: TRBJ1-6; v_gene: TRBV7-3; d_gene: .; CDR3nt: TGTGCCAGCAGCTTGTCAGGGCTTGATAATTCACCCCTCCACTTT; CDR3aa: CASSLSGLDNSPLHF
abundance: .; j_gene: TRBJ2-5; v_gene: TRBV9; d_gene: TRBD1; CDR3nt: TGTGCCAGCAGCGTAGGGACAGGGGGCCCACTTGGAGAGACCCAGTACTTC; CDR3aa: CASSVGTGGPLGETQYF
abundance: .; j_gene: TRBJ1-4; v_gene: TRBV30; d_gene: .; CDR3nt: TGTGCCTGGAGTACGAATGAAAAACTGTTTTTT; CDR3aa: CAWSTNEKLFF
abundance: .; j_gene: TRBJ2-7; v_gene: TRBV11-2; d_gene: .; CDR3nt: TGTGCCAGCAGCAGAAGCAGAGTAAGCTCCTACGAGCAGTACTTC; CDR3aa: CASSRSRVSSYEQYF
abundance: .; j_gene: TRBJ2-7; v_gene: TRBV28; d_gene: .; CDR3nt: TGTGCCAGCACCCCCGGTGGGCGGATCGAGCAGTACTTC; CDR3aa: CASTPGGRIEQYF
abundance: .; j_gene: TRBJ2-1; v_gene: TRBV30; d_gene: .; CDR3nt: TGTGCCTGGAGCGTCGAGGACTGGAGCTACAATGAGCAGTTCTTC; CDR3aa: CAWSVEDWSYNEQFF
abundance: .; j_gene: TRBJ1-5; v_gene: TRBV28; d_gene: .; CDR3nt: TGTGCCAGCAGTTCTCTTAATCAGCCCCAGCATTTT; CDR3aa: CASSSLNQPQHF
abundance: .; j_gene: TRBJ2-7; v_gene: TRBV27; d_gene: .; CDR3nt: TGTGCCAGCCCCGGGCCCCTTTTCGAGCAGTACTTC; CDR3aa: CASPGPLFEQYF
abundance: .; j_gene: TRBJ1-5; v_gene: TRBV30; d_gene: .; CDR3nt: TGTGCCTGGAGTGTTAGGGACAATCAGCCCCAGCATTTT; CDR3aa: CAWSVRDNQPQHF
abundance: few; j_gene: TRBJ2-5; v_gene: TRBV18; d_gene: .; CDR3nt: TGTGCCAGCTCACCGCGGCGGGTTGGGGAGACCCAGTACTTC; CDR3aa: CASSPRRVGETQYF
abundance: .; j_gene: TRBJ2-7; v_gene: TRBV28; d_gene: TRBD1; CDR3nt: TGTGCCAGCACCAACATGGGACAGGGGTACGAGCAGTACTTC; CDR3aa: CASTNMGQGYEQYF
abundance: .; j_gene: TRBJ2-1; v_gene: TRBV7-9; d_gene: .; CDR3nt: TGTGCCAGCGGGGGGCAGCATGGTGAGCAGTTCTTC; CDR3aa: CASGGQHGEQFF
abundance: once; j_gene: TRBJ1-6; v_gene: TRBV30; d_gene: .; CDR3nt: TGTGCCTGGAGCGAACTCATAAGTTCCTATAATTCACCCCTCCACTTT; CDR3aa: CAWSELISSYNSPLHF
abundance: .; j_gene: TRBJ2-3; v_gene: TRBV29-1; d_gene: .; CDR3nt: TGCAGCACCGGGGGAGCGTCTAGCACAGATACGCAGTATTTT; CDR3aa: CSTGGASSTDTQYF
abundance: .; j_gene: TRBJ1-2; v_gene: TRBV27; d_gene: .; CDR3nt: TGTGCCAGCACTGGGTTCGCTGCCGGTGGCTACACCTTC; CDR3aa: CASTGFAAGGYTF
abundance: .; j_gene: TRBJ2-7; v_gene: TRBV28; d_gene: .; CDR3nt: TGTGCCAGCAACGGGTACTACGAGCAGTACTTC; CDR3aa: CASNGYYEQYF
abundance: .; j_gene: TRBJ1-4; v_gene: TRBV19; d_gene: TRBD1; CDR3nt: TGTGCCAGTACCATGGGGGACAGTAATGAAAAACTGTTTTTT; CDR3aa: CASTMGDSNEKLFF
abundance: .; j_gene: TRBJ1-5; v_gene: TRBV7-8; d_gene: .; CDR3nt: TGTGCCAGCAGCTTAGCGAGACACCTTAGCAATCAGCCCCAGCATTTT; CDR3aa: CASSLARHLSNQPQHF
abundance: once; j_gene: TRBJ2-5; v_gene: TRBV29-1; d_gene: TRBD2; CDR3nt: TGCAGCGTTGAGCTAGCGGGGGATCCTCAGTACTTC; CDR3aa: CSVELAGDPQYF
abundance: once; j_gene: TRBJ1-1; v_gene: TRBV6-6; d_gene: .; CDR3nt: TGTGCCAGCAGTTATATCGGGGATAACACTGAAGCTTTCTTT; CDR3aa: CASSYIGDNTEAFF
abundance: .; j_gene: TRBJ2-3; v_gene: TRBV18; d_gene: .; CDR3nt: TGTGCCAGCTCACCGACGGGGATCACAGATACGCAGTATTTT; CDR3aa: CASSPTGITDTQYF
abundance: .; j_gene: TRBJ1-2; v_gene: TRBV6-1; d_gene: .; CDR3nt: TGTGCCAGCTCCGGGGAAGGGCAGGGCTATGGCTACACCTTC; CDR3aa: CASSGEGQGYGYTF
abundance: .; j_gene: TRBJ1-1; v_gene: TRBV5-1; d_gene: .; CDR3nt: TGCGCCAGCAGCTTGGCCTTAGGGGGTAGCTCTGAAGCTTTCTTT; CDR3aa: CASSLALGGSSEAFF
abundance: .; j_gene: TRBJ2-1; v_gene: TRBV10-3; d_gene: TRBD2; CDR3nt: TGTGCCATCAGTGTGGGACTAGCGGGAGCTCGGTACAATGAGCAGTTCTTC; CDR3aa: CAISVGLAGARYNEQFF
abundance: .; j_gene: TRBJ2-3; v_gene: TRBV10-3; d_gene: .; CDR3nt: TGTGCCATCTCCAAGACTCGAGATACGCAGTATTTT; CDR3aa: CAISKTRDTQYF
abundance: .; j_gene: TRBJ2-1; v_gene: TRBV7-9; d_gene: .; CDR3nt: TGTGCCAGCAGCTTAACCGGGAGTGAGCAGTTCTTC; CDR3aa: CASSLTGSEQFF
abundance: .; j_gene: TRBJ2-5; v_gene: TRBV7-2; d_gene: .; CDR3nt: TGTGCCAGCAGCTTTAAGTCTAGCGAGGTTGGGACCCAGTACTTC; CDR3aa: CASSFKSSEVGTQYF
abundance: .; j_gene: TRBJ2-1; v_gene: TRBV7-2; d_gene: .; CDR3nt: TGTGCCAGCAGATCCAGCGGCTACAATGAGCAGTTCTTC; CDR3aa: CASRSSGYNEQFF
abundance: .; j_gene: TRBJ1-1; v_gene: TRBV28; d_gene: .; CDR3nt: TGTGCCAGCAGTTTTCTCACCATGAACACTGAAGCTTTCTTT; CDR3aa: CASSFLTMNTEAFF
abundance: .; j_gene: TRBJ2-3; v_gene: TRBV30; d_gene: .; CDR3nt: TGTGCCTGGAGTGTTCAAGGGGGCACAGATACGCAGTATTTT; CDR3aa: CAWSVQGGTDTQYF